The rows below give T cell receptor beta chains drawn from one sample of a study of chemoradiotherapy in HPV16-positive cancers. Clones were read by immunoSEQ multiplex PCR, and TCRdb kept only the in-frame ones, dropping some. Here the sample spans about 4,000 clones, about four fifths being singletons. The input for sequencing was tumor tissue, taken from a patient who underwent chemoradiotherapy. The receptors shown here come from a human donor with HPV-associated anogenital cancer. Both conserved end residues are part of each CDR3. D genes are given only for firm matches. Clone size appears in some rows only: once, few, many, or a class for an expanded clone.

V gene	clone size	D gene	J gene	CDR3 DNA	CDR3 protein
TRBV10-3	.	.	TRBJ1-3	TGTGCCATCAGTGCGTCAGGTGCTGGAAACACCATATATTTT	CAISASGAGNTIYF
TRBV28	.	TRBD1	TRBJ1-2	TGTGCCAGCAGTTTAACAGGGGGCCTCTATGGCTACACCTTC	CASSLTGGLYGYTF
TRBV6-1	.	.	TRBJ2-6	TGTGCCAGCTACCAAAAATTCTCTGGGGCCAACGTCCTGACTTTC	CASYQKFSGANVLTF
TRBV2	.	TRBD2	TRBJ2-5	TGTGCCAGCAGTGCTGGCCTGGGACTAGGGGAGACCCAGTACTTC	CASSAGLGLGETQYF
TRBV5-1	few	.	TRBJ2-3	TGCGCCAGCAGCTTGTGGGGGGATACGCAGTATTTT	CASSLWGDTQYF
TRBV7-6	.	TRBD1	TRBJ2-3	TGTGCCAGCAGCCTACGACAGGGGGAGACTTACACAGATACGCAGTATTTT	CASSLRQGETYTDTQYF
TRBV29-1	once	.	TRBJ2-1	TGCAGCGTTGAGATTAGCTCCTACAATGAGCAGTTCTTC	CSVEISSYNEQFF
TRBV29-1	.	TRBD1	TRBJ2-5	TGCAGCGTTGGTAGGACAGGGAGACAAGAGACCCAGTACTTC	CSVGRTGRQETQYF
TRBV5-6	.	.	TRBJ2-7	TGTGCCAGCAGCTTGACAGGGACCGAGCAGTACTTC	CASSLTGTEQYF
TRBV7-2	.	.	TRBJ1-5	TGTGCCAGCAGCTTAAATCCGCGGGGGCCCCAGCATTTT	CASSLNPRGPQHF
TRBV11-1	.	.	TRBJ2-1	TGTGCCAGCAGCCCCCGTTCCGGGTTGCACAATGAGCAGTTCTTC	CASSPRSGLHNEQFF
TRBV9	once	.	TRBJ1-1	TGTGCCAGCAGCGTAGGTTGCTGCGGTCGGAGGAACACTGAAGCTTTCTTT	CASSVGCCGRRNTEAFF
TRBV6-6	.	TRBD1	TRBJ1-2	TGTGCCAGCAGTGTGACAGGGTGGGATGGCTACACCTTC	CASSVTGWDGYTF
TRBV28	few	.	TRBJ1-5	TGTGCCAGCAGTGCCGGGACATCAAGAAGCAATCAGCCCCAGCATTTT	CASSAGTSRSNQPQHF
TRBV18	.	TRBD1	TRBJ2-7	TGTGCCAGCTCACCACGAGAGACAGGGAATTCCTACGAGCAGTACTTC	CASSPRETGNSYEQYF
TRBV6-5	.	.	TRBJ2-7	TGTGCCAGCAGTTACACACACAACTTGGCGGGAGAGCAGTACTTC	CASSYTHNLAGEQYF
TRBV21-1	.	.	TRBJ2-7	TGTGCCAGCAGCAAGACCGGGACAGGGGTGGGCGAGCAGTACTTC	CASSKTGTGVGEQYF
TRBV5-1	few	.	TRBJ1-1	TGCGCCAGCAGATGGGACCTGAACACTGAAGCTTTCTTT	CASRWDLNTEAFF
TRBV9	.	TRBD2	TRBJ2-5	TGTGCCAGCAGTCCTGGGACTAGCGGGAGGGCCTGGTTCCAAGAGACCCAGTACTTC	CASSPGTSGRAWFQETQYF
TRBV19	once	TRBD1	TRBJ2-3	TGTGCCAGTAGTGACAGGGCGGGAGATACGCAGTATTTT	CASSDRAGDTQYF
TRBV4-1	.	.	TRBJ2-1	TGCGCCAGCAGCCAAGAGGGAAGCAGCTACAATGAGCAGTTCTTC	CASSQEGSSYNEQFF
TRBV4-3	.	.	TRBJ2-5	TGCGCCAGCAGCGATATCAGAAAAGAGACCCAGTACTTC	CASSDIRKETQYF
TRBV27	.	.	TRBJ1-1	TGTGCCAGCTCTCCTTGGGAGGCCAACACTGAAGCTTTCTTT	CASSPWEANTEAFF
TRBV6-4	few	TRBD1	TRBJ1-2	TGTGCCAGCAGCCGGGACAGGAACTATGGCTACACCTTC	CASSRDRNYGYTF
TRBV5-4	few	.	TRBJ1-2	TGTGCCAGCGGATCCAACTATGGCTACACCTTC	CASGSNYGYTF
TRBV7-3	.	.	TRBJ1-1	TGTGCCAGCAGCCAAAACAGTTACACTGAAGCTTTCTTT	CASSQNSYTEAFF
TRBV7-6	few	TRBD1	TRBJ1-1	TGTGCCAGCAGTTCGGTACAGGGGGCGAACACTGAAGCTTTCTTT	CASSSVQGANTEAFF
TRBV7-9	.	TRBD1	TRBJ1-3	TGTGCCAGCAGCTCCTTGACAGGGGAGGCCACCATATATTTT	CASSSLTGEATIYF
TRBV6-1	.	.	TRBJ1-2	TGTGCCAGCAGTGAAGCTTCGGCGGTATATGGCTACACCTTC	CASSEASAVYGYTF
TRBV4-1	.	.	TRBJ2-3	TGCGCCAGCAGTATTAGGAGTGCCCTTGGGGATACGCAGTATTTT	CASSIRSALGDTQYF
TRBV5-1	.	.	TRBJ2-7	TGCGCCAGCAGCGTGACAGATTACGAGCAGTACTTC	CASSVTDYEQYF
TRBV5-4	.	TRBD1	TRBJ1-4	TGTGCCAGCAGCGAGAACAGGGGGCTTAATGAAAAACTGTTTTTT	CASSENRGLNEKLFF
TRBV7-8	.	TRBD2	TRBJ2-4	TGTGCCAGCAGCTTAGGATTGCGGGGGGCTGCGGCCAAAAACATTCAGTACTTC	CASSLGLRGAAAKNIQYF
TRBV7-5	few	.	TRBJ2-1	TGTGCCAGAAGCTTTGTGACTAGCGGGGGGGCCGAGGCCTACAATGAGCAGTTCTTC	CARSFVTSGGAEAYNEQFF
TRBV28	.	.	TRBJ1-5	TGTGCCAGCAGTCGATCGACAGGTTATAGCAATCAGCCCCAGCATTTT	CASSRSTGYSNQPQHF